The 16 T cell receptor beta chains given below trace back to one sample, sequenced in a study of a mutant IDH1 vaccine in newly diagnosed glioma. This sample's time point: week 47, end of study. Vaccination used 300 ug of mutant IDH1 20-mer peptide per dose, with topical imiquimod. Profiled with immunoSEQ multiplex PCR; TCRdb holds only in-frame clones, not every one. The sample includes under 60,000 clones, approximately 80% seen only once; the top ten take 4.9%. The antigens for these receptors are not known. This specimen consisted of PBMCs, obtained from a glioma patient whose treatment included an IDH1 peptide vaccine. Receptors were obtained from a woman between 40 and 50 years old with glioma. Some clones in this sample may be carry-over from other donors' samples.

There are a few counts of this clone. Being one base from a much bigger clone, this may be a read error. In the same sample, other DNA sequences code for this CDR3. The rearrangement joins TRBV5-1 to TRBJ1-1; no clear D. The germline V gene encodes CDR1 SGHRS and CDR2 YFSETQ. The CDR3 has 13 amino acids. CDR3 in DNA: TGCGCCAGCAGCAACACCCAGAACACTGAGGCTTTCTTT. It translates to CASSNTQNTEAFF.

The chain is built from TRBV27 and TRBJ2-7; the match to TRBD1 covers 9 bases. Germline V gene data show CDR1 as MNHEY and CDR2 as SMNVEV (reference sequence). The CDR3 covers 16 residues. With V trimmed by 5 bases and J by 3 bases, 11 bases remained unmatched. The CDR3 nucleotides are TGTGCCAGCAGTCCGTGGGGACAGGGAAGCCTCTACGAGCAGTACTTC. Protein: CASSPWGQGSLYEQYF.

The J gene is TRBJ2-7, the V gene TRBV11-3; tentatively, D is TRBD1 (5 bases). Germline assignment: CDR1 SGHNT and CDR2 YENEEA. The CDR3 is 13 amino acids. V was cut by 4 bases and J by 2 bases, with 9 bases left in between. The CDR3 sequence is CASSSPDTYEQYF. The CDR3 nucleotides are TGTGCCAGCAGCTCCCCGGACACCTACGAGCAGTACTTC.

The V call is TRBV6-1, the J call TRBJ2-7, with D maybe TRBD2 (6 bases). This CDR3 region has 16 residues. Trimming shortened V by 4 bases and J by 3 bases, and 19 bases separated the two germline ends. Germline V CDR1 and CDR2: MNHNS, SASEGT. The CDR3 loop is CASSALQGGDRYEQYF. Written as DNA, the CDR3 is TGTGCCAGCAGTGCCCTACAAGGCGGGGATCGCTACGAGCAGTACTTC.

V is TRBV5-6 and J is TRBJ1-2, with D possibly TRBD1 on 5 matching bases. Trimming stripped 2 bases from V and 2 bases from J, with 10 bases between. This CDR3 has 14 residues. CDR1 SGHDT and CDR2 YYEEEE come from the germline V gene. Here the CDR3 DNA reads TGTGCCAGCAGCTTTGCGACAGAAAACTATGGCTACACCTTC. The encoded protein is CASSFATENYGYTF.

In DNA form, the CDR3 reads TGTGCCAGCAGTTACTCGCACGGGGCCTACGAGCAGTACTTC. Protein: CASSYSHGAYEQYF. The rearrangement uses TRBV6-6 and TRBJ2-7, with a possible D match to TRBD2 (5 bases). The germline V and J ends were trimmed by 0 bases and 2 bases, with 8 bases remaining between them. Germline V lookup: CDR1 MNHNY, CDR2 SVGAGI (reference sequence). The CDR3 runs 14 residues.

The chain uses TRBV5-4 and TRBJ2-7, with a weak D call TRBD2 (7 bases). Germline CDR1 and CDR2: SGHNT and YYREEE (reference sequence). Trimming pared 3 bases from V and 4 bases from J, leaving 17 bases between. This CDR3 is 15 amino acids long. The CDR3 DNA follows: TGTGCCAGCAGCTCACTTTGGGGGGGCAGGTACGAGCAGTACTTC. Residues: CASSSLWGGRYEQYF.

The rearrangement uses TRBV6-6 and TRBJ2-2; 7 nucleotides agree with TRBD1. This CDR3 contains 15 residues. Germline CDR1 is MNHNY and CDR2 is SVGAGI (reference sequence). V lost 8 bases, J lost 0 bases, and 6 bases stayed unmatched. The CDR3 coding sequence is TGTGCCAGCGGCCACAGGGGCGCGAACACCGGGGAGCTGTTTTTT. Amino acid sequence: CASGHRGANTGELFF.

The chain uses TRBV5-1 and TRBJ1-2; 7 bases align to TRBD1. The CDR3 sequence is 13 residues long. Germline CDR1 SGHRS, CDR2 YFSETQ. Germline trimming cut 4 bases from V and 7 bases from J; bases unmatched to any gene: 7. The CDR3 loop reads CASSPDRVSGYTF. The CDR3 coding sequence is TGCGCCAGCAGCCCCGACAGGGTTAGTGGCTACACCTTC. The full variable domain, with the rest looked up from reference TRBV5-1 and TRBJ1-2, is KAGVTQTPRYLIKTRGQQVTLSCSPISGHRSVSWYQQTPGQGLQFLFEYFSETQRNKGNFPGRFSGRQFSNSRSEMNVSTLELGDSALYLCASSPDRVSGYTFGSGTRLTVV.

Only one count was recorded for this clone. The J gene is TRBJ1-1, the V gene TRBV5-6, with D unclear. V was pared by 2 bases and J by 3 bases, with 14 bases between. Germline V CDR1 and CDR2: SGHDT, YYEEEE. CDR3 length: 15 amino acids. CDR3 bases: TGTGCCAGCAGCTTAGGGCCGCCTCCGGACACTGAAGCTTTCTTT. It yields the protein CASSLGPPPDTEAFF. Complete variable domain (other parts from reference TRBV5-6 and TRBJ1-1): DAGVTQSPTHLIKTRGQQVTLRCSPKSGHDTVSWYQQALGQGPQFIFQYYEEEERQRGNFPDRFSGHQFPNYSSELNVNALLLGDSALYLCASSLGPPPDTEAFFGQGTRLTVV.

This chain joins TRBV10-1 and TRBJ2-5, with TRBD2 as a possible D gene (5 bases). Between the trimmed V and J ends, which lost 0 bases and 5 bases, there was a span of 22 bases. Germline V CDR1 and CDR2: WNHNN, SYGVQD (reference sequence). The CDR3 length is 18 residues. CDR3 DNA: TGCGCCAGCAGTGAGTCGAGGAAGAGGACTGTAAAATGGGAGACCCAGTACTTC. This sequence encodes CASSESRKRTVKWETQYF.

The rearrangement uses TRBV18 and TRBJ1-5, with D hard to call. The CDR3 consists of 15 residues. V was clipped by 0 bases and J by 6 bases, with 12 bases between them. CDR1 is KGHSH and CDR2 is LQKENI in the germline V gene. The CDR3 sequence is CASSPPSRLGQPQHF. In DNA, the CDR3 is TGTGCCAGCTCACCACCGAGCAGGTTGGGTCAGCCCCAGCATTTT.

The chain carries TRBV5-4 and TRBJ2-5; 8 bases are a match to TRBD2. Germline-derived CDR1 and CDR2 are SGHNT and YYREEE (reference sequence). This CDR3 has 15 residues. Losses at the gene ends were 4 bases for V and 2 bases for J; bases not matched to a gene: 7. The CDR3 loop reads CASSLRRGAQETQYF. In DNA, the CDR3 is TGTGCCAGCAGCCTCCGGCGGGGGGCTCAAGAGACCCAGTACTTC. The variable domain in full, completed from reference TRBV5-4 and TRBJ2-5, reads ETGVTQSPTHLIKTRGQQVTLRCSSQSGHNTVSWYQQALGQGPQFIFQYYREEENGRGNFPPRFSGLQFPNYSSELNVNALELDDSALYLCASSLRRGAQETQYFGPGTRLLVL.

The genes are TRBV2 and TRBJ2-3, with 11 bases identical to TRBD2. Germline-derived CDR1 and CDR2 are SNHLY and FYNNEI. This CDR3 contains 15 residues. J lost 6 bases, V lost 4 bases, and 6 bases had no gene match. The CDR3 DNA sequence: TGTGCCAGCAGTGTAGCGGGGGGGCCTCTGGATACGCAGTATTTT. Protein: CASSVAGGPLDTQYF.

Remarks on this clone: The junction shows a germline mismatch at one end, possibly a read error. The J gene is TRBJ2-2, the V gene TRBV7-7; D perhaps matches TRBD1 (6 bases). This CDR3 spans 16 amino acids. Per the germline V gene, CDR1 is SSHAT and CDR2 is FNYEAQ (reference sequence). The CDR3 DNA reads TGTGCTAGCAGCTTGAAGGGCAGGGGAAACACCGGGGAGCTGTTTTTT. It translates to CASSLKGRGNTGELFF.

The sample holds a few counts of this clone. The J gene is TRBJ1-1, the V gene TRBV14; D is perhaps TRBD1 (6 bases). This CDR3 is built from 13 residues. V was trimmed by 3 bases and J by 3 bases, leaving 8 bases between them. The germline gives CDR1 SGHDN, CDR2 FVKESK. This CDR3 is CASSQQGYTEAFF. The CDR3 DNA sequence: TGTGCCAGCAGCCAGCAGGGGTACACTGAAGCTTTCTTT.